The 16 T cell receptor beta chains below were found in one sample sequenced in a study of regulatory T cells in long-lasting Graves disease. Investigators prepared the TCR beta libraries by applying iRepertoire HTBI primers and Arm-PCR of CDR3 regions. TCRdb used MiXCR to reprocess the multiplex PCR reads, holding one entry per CDR3 protein. The sample shows over 400,000 distinct CDR3 sequences, 14% of them seen only once. This sample's time point: newly diagnosed GD, antithyroid drugs for less than 3 months. The TCR library was prepared using RNA isolated from PBMCs. This same sample was also part of a study on T cells in Graves' hyperthyroidism and ophthalmopathy.

The sequenced sample was peripheral blood mononuclear cells (PBMCs), obtained at new diagnosis, from a patient treated with antithyroid drugs. Receptor source: a woman in her 50s with Graves disease.

This clonotype was counted at least ten times. The chain uses TRBV3-1 and TRBJ2-7; possible D gene TRBD2, 6 bases. There are 14 residues in the CDR3. Per germline, CDR1 LGHDT and CDR2 YNNKEL (reference sequence). Trimming shortened V by 3 bases and J by 4 bases, and 13 bases separated the two germline ends. The CDR3 region has the DNA TGTGCCAGCAGCCACTCGACTAGAGTGTACGAGCAGTACTTC. It codes for CASSHSTRVYEQYF.

This clonotype has a handful of counts. The chain is built from TRBV7-3 and TRBJ2-2; 9 bases line up with TRBD2. The CDR3 has 15 residues. Looked up from germline, CDR1 is SGHTA and CDR2 is FQGTGA. Germline trimming cut 5 bases from V and 6 bases from J; bases unmatched to any gene: 7. The CDR3 DNA is TGTGCCAGCAGCACAATAGCGGGAGTTCCCGGGGAGCTGTTTTTT. It codes for CASSTIAGVPGELFF.

This clonotype has ten or more counts. V usage is TRBV28 and J usage is TRBJ2-7, with a weak D call TRBD2 (5 bases). Trimming stripped 7 bases from V and 2 bases from J, with 12 bases between. In germline, CDR1 is MDHEN, CDR2 SYDVKM. The CDR3 loop spans 13 amino acids. In DNA form, the CDR3 reads TGTGCCAGCACCTCACGGGGTCCCTACGAGCAGTACTTC. It yields the protein CASTSRGPYEQYF.

In its sample, this clonotype was seen a few times. The gene calls are TRBV18 and TRBJ2-3, with D unresolved. Trimming removed 8 bases at V and 4 bases at J, with 10 bases between. Looked up from germline, CDR1 is KGHSH and CDR2 is LQKENI. This CDR3 spans 12 amino acids. The CDR3 DNA sequence: TGTGCCAGCACCCGGGTGCCAGATACGCAGTATTTT. Protein sequence: CASTRVPDTQYF. Variable domain in full (rest from reference TRBV18 and TRBJ2-3): NAGVMQNPRHLVRRRGQEARLRCSPMKGHSHVYWYRQLPEEGLKFMVYLQKENIIDESGMPKERFSAEFPKEGPSILRIQQVVRGDSAAYFCASTRVPDTQYFGPGTRLTVL.

The rearrangement uses TRBV6-1 and TRBJ2-7; 7 bases agree with TRBD2. The ends lost 6 bases at V and 7 bases at J; junction bases unmatched: 12. CDR3 length: 14 residues. CDR1 and CDR2 from the germline V gene are MNHNS and SASEGT. CDR3 bases: TGTGCCAGCAGGTCCCGCGGGACTACGGGAGAGCAGTACTTC. Amino acids: CASRSRGTTGEQYF.

The count of this clonotype is one. The conserved final phenylalanine or tryptophan is absent from the CDR3, which likely points to a read error. CDR3 nucleotides: TGCAGTGCCACTACTCCTAGCGGAGAAGAGACCCAGTACTTG. Residues: CSATTPSGEETQYL. This chain joins TRBV20-1 and TRBJ2-5; TRBD2 matches at 7 bases. J was trimmed by 3 bases and V by 6 bases; bases with no gene match: 10. The CDR3 length is 14 residues. Germline assignment: CDR1 DFQATT and CDR2 SNEGSKA (reference sequence).

The rearrangement uses TRBV5-6 and TRBJ2-1, with D possibly TRBD1 on 6 matching bases. This CDR3 has 13 residues. The germline V gene has CDR1 SGHDT and CDR2 YYEEEE. V lost 3 bases and J lost 9, with 13 bases in between. DNA for the CDR3: TGTGCCAGCAGCTCGTTAACAGGGATTGAGCAGTTCTTC. Translated: CASSSLTGIEQFF.

This clonotype came up many times. The chain couples TRBV7-6 to TRBJ2-5; 11 positions agree with TRBD2. V was clipped by 4 bases and J by 5 bases; unmatched bases: 6. Germline CDR1 and CDR2: SGHVS and FNYEAQ. The length of the CDR3 is 15 residues. CDR3: CASSSLAGVLETQYF. The CDR3, as DNA: TGTGCCAGCAGCTCACTAGCGGGAGTTTTGGAGACCCAGTACTTC.

This clonotype was seen a handful of times. The genes are TRBV7-8 and TRBJ2-7; D uncertain. Between the trimmed V and J ends, which lost 4 bases and 3 bases, there was a span of 13 bases. Germline V lookup: CDR1 SGHVS, CDR2 FQNEAQ. The CDR3 runs 14 residues. CDR3 residues: CASSSSKTNYEQYF. CDR3 bases: TGTGCCAGCAGCTCCTCAAAGACCAACTACGAGCAGTACTTC.

This chain connects TRBV4-1 to TRBJ1-5, with D possibly TRBD1 on 5 matching bases. CDR1 MGHRA and CDR2 YSYEKL come from the germline V gene. CDR3 length: 15 amino acids. V lost 3 bases and J 2 bases, leaving 11 bases between the germline ends. The CDR3 nucleotides read TGCGCCAGCAGCCAGACAGCTGAGGGCAATCAGCCCCAGCATTTT. This gives the protein CASSQTAEGNQPQHF.

At least ten counts were recorded for this clonotype. The V and J genes are TRBV6-2 or TRBV6-3 and TRBJ2-3; 10 bases are a match to TRBD2. This CDR3 has 15 amino acids. Germline CDR1 is MNHEY and CDR2 is SVGEGT. J gave up 1 base and V 2 bases, and 0 bases lay outside the gene matches. CDR3 DNA sequence: TGTGCCAGCAGTTACGGACTAGCGGGCACAGATACGCAGTATTTT. It yields the protein CASSYGLAGTDTQYF.

There are many counts of this clonotype. The V gene is TRBV6-1, the J gene TRBJ1-3, with a tentative D call TRBD1 (6 bases). Per the germline V gene, CDR1 is MNHNS and CDR2 is SASEGT. The V and J ends lost 5 bases and 0 bases respectively, with 11 bases between them. The CDR3 consists of 15 residues. DNA of the CDR3: TGTGCCAGCAGTCCACGACAGGACTCTGGAAACACCATATATTTT. It specifies CASSPRQDSGNTIYF.

The chain combines TRBV30 with TRBJ2-7; D gene unclear. The V and J ends lost 4 bases and 2 bases respectively, with 15 bases between them. Looked up from germline, CDR1 is GTSNPN and CDR2 is SVGIG (reference sequence). This CDR3 contains 14 residues. This CDR3 is CAWKPLTVTYEQYF. The CDR3 nucleotides read TGTGCCTGGAAGCCACTGACGGTGACCTACGAGCAGTACTTC.

The chain is built from TRBV18 and TRBJ2-2; TRBD1 matches at 8 bases. V lost 2 bases and J lost 4; bases outside the gene matches: 6. Looked up from germline, CDR1 is KGHSH and CDR2 is LQKENI. The CDR3 is 16 amino acids. The CDR3 is CASSPIRTGFTGELFF. The DNA of the CDR3 is TGTGCCAGCTCACCAATACGGACAGGGTTCACCGGGGAGCTGTTTTTT.

In its sample, this clonotype was seen many times. The chain combines TRBV7-9 with TRBJ2-7; D assignment may be TRBD1 or TRBD2 (5 bases each). The V end was cut by 3 bases, the J end by 3 bases, with 9 bases between. The CDR3 is made up of 13 amino acids. Per the germline V gene, CDR1 is SEHNR and CDR2 is FQNEAQ (reference sequence). The CDR3 region has the DNA TGTGCCAGCAGCTTTGGTGGGGGCTACGAGCAGTACTTC. It translates to CASSFGGGYEQYF.

This rearrangement joins TRBV28 to TRBJ2-2; D unclear. V was pared by 2 bases and J by 4 bases, with 14 bases between. The CDR3 spans 16 residues. Germline loops: CDR1 MDHEN, CDR2 SYDVKM. The CDR3 DNA is TGTGCCAGCAGTTTAGTACAGCTCGGTGGCACCGGGGAGCTGTTTTTT. Its protein product is CASSLVQLGGTGELFF.